What follows is one TCR beta chain and its context. Original processing notes: Amplification of reference gene primers was used by the study to estimate nucleated cell counts. Assay: immunoSEQ multiplex PCR; the TCRdb copy retains only in-frame clones and omits some. The V and J calls and clone size were taken over from that table, and D and trimming were inferred from the DNA. The sample records roughly 240,000 clones, roughly 85% being singletons. This entry belongs to a study of blood T cell repertoires in COVID-19. At the level of the study: Spain, Italy and the United States supplied samples that represented acute and convalescent COVID-19.

The participants were between roughly 18 and 90 years old and came from some 25 US areas. Participant-reported clinical history was the basis for cohort assignment. The sequenced material came from PBMCs or T cells enriched from blood (not recorded which). The receptor comes from a woman aged 45-65 years with acute COVID-19.

DNA for the CDR3: TGTGCCAGCTCACCGGCTCTCCAGGGCTATGGCTACACCTTC. Amino acid sequence: CASSPALQGYGYTF. This chain connects TRBV18 to TRBJ1-2; TRBD1 might be the D (5 bases). The CDR3 has 14 amino acids. Trimming pared 3 bases from V and 4 bases from J, leaving 12 bases between. Germline V gene lookup returns CDR1 KGHSH and CDR2 LQKENI.